This T cell receptor (beta chain) emerged from a study of blood T cell repertoires in COVID-19. Study information: Material from acute and convalescent COVID-19 was sourced from the United States, Italy and Spain. T cells, B-cell-depleted T cells, or PBMCs supplied cDNA or gDNA.

CDR1 and CDR2 (germline): SEHNR, FQNEAQ (reference sequence). The CDR3 has 16 residues. Between the trimmed V and J ends, which lost 4 bases and 2 bases, there was a span of 14 bases. TCRdb's table, derived via immunoSEQ multiplex PCR, lists solely in-frame clones and lacks some. This sample yields 250,000 to 350,000 clones, of which about 91% are seen a single time; about an eighth belongs to the top ten. This clone showed up just once. This receptor was identified in a woman in her sixties with acute or convalescent COVID-19. Input material: peripheral blood. The rearrangement links TRBV7-9 to TRBJ2-2; possible D gene TRBD2, 6 bases. The CDR3 DNA is TGTGCCAGCAGCTATCCGGGGGTTGTCAACACCGGGGAGCTGTTTTTT. Translation: CASSYPGVVNTGELFF.